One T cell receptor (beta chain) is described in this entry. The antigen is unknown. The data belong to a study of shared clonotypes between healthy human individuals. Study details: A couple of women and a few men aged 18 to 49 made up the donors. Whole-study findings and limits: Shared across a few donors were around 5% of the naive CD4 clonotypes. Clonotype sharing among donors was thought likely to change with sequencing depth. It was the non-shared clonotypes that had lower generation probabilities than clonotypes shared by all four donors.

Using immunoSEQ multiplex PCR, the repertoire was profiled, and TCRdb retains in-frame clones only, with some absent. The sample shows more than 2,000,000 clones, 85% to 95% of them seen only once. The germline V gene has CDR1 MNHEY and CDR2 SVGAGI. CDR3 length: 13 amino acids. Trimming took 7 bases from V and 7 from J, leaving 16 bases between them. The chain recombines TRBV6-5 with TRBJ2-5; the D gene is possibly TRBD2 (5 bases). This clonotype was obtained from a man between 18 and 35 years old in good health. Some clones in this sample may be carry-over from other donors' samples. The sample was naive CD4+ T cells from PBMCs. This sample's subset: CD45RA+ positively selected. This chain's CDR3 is CASTPPGLGTQYF. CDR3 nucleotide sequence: TGTGCCAGCACTCCCCCGGGATTGGGGACCCAGTACTTC.